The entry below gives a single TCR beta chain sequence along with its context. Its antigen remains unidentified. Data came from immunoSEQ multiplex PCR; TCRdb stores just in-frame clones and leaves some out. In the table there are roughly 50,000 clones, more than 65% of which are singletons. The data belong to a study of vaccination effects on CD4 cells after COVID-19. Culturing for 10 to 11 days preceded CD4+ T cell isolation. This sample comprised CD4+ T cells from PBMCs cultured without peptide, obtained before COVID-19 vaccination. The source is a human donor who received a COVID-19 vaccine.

The CDR3 bases are TGTGCCAGCAGCGCGGGCGTGAGCGGTAGCACAGATACGCAGTATTTT. Amino acids: CASSAGVSGSTDTQYF. The gene calls are TRBV11-2 and TRBJ2-3; perhaps TRBD2 as D (5 bases). Trimming cost V 5 bases and J 0 bases, with 15 bases left between them. The V gene's germline CDR1 is SGHAT and CDR2 FQNNGV. The CDR3 totals 16 residues.